These 31 T cell receptor beta chains originate from one sample sequenced in a study of control samples from healthy donors and cancer patients (dated by TCRdb to about 2020). Receptors were amplified or captured by the immunoSEQ multiplex PCR assay. The clones in this table, taken by TCRdb from immuneACCESS, are in-frame only. Not every clone is retained; where verified, under half of the shortfall comes from an unresolved V gene, and the cause of the rest is unknown. The sample records fewer than 200,000 clones, just under 95% of which are singletons. The biggest ten clones account for approximately 4% of the sample. Sequenced material: blood. The source is a woman aged 60-75 years in good health.

The chain couples TRBV10-3 to TRBJ1-6; 7 bases line up with TRBD1. Germline CDR1 reads ENHRY; CDR2 reads SYGVKD. This CDR3 is built from 17 residues. The junction had 7 bases not matched to a gene; V was cut back by 0 bases and J by 5 bases. The CDR3 here is CAISESGQAINNSPLHF. The CDR3 DNA reads as TGTGCCATCAGTGAGTCTGGACAGGCGATTAATAATTCACCCCTCCACTTT.

This chain links TRBV30 with TRBJ1-1; maybe TRBD1 (6 bases). V lost 5 bases and J lost 5, with 18 bases in between. The CDR3 length is 14 residues. The germline V gene encodes CDR1 GTSNPN and CDR2 SVGIG (reference sequence). The CDR3 loop is CAWGRGARGTEAFF. The CDR3 DNA reads TGTGCCTGGGGAAGGGGGGCGCGGGGGACTGAAGCTTTCTTT.

CDR3 region: CASSYVPGVKTNTEAFF. CDR3 DNA sequence: TGTGCCAGCAGTTACGTACCCGGGGTAAAGACGAACACTGAAGCTTTCTTT. J is TRBJ1-1 and V is TRBV6-2 or TRBV6-3; D is unresolved. The CDR3 extends over 17 amino acids. CDR1 and CDR2 from the germline V gene are MNHEY and SVGEGT. V lost 2 bases and J 1 base, leaving 17 bases between the germline ends.

This clone was detected once. The chain has TRBV3-1 (or the pseudogene TRBV3-2) and TRBJ2-3; no clear D gene. CDR1 is LGHDT and CDR2 is YNNKEL in the germline V gene (reference sequence). V shed 0 bases and J shed 2 bases, with 12 bases lying between them. The CDR3 totals 16 residues. This chain's CDR3 is CASSQESKSYTDTQYF. The CDR3 DNA follows: TGTGCCAGCAGCCAAGAAAGTAAGAGTTACACAGATACGCAGTATTTT.

V is TRBV11-2 and J is TRBJ1-6; no clear D. CDR3 length equals 14 residues. The V gene's germline CDR1 is SGHAT and CDR2 FQNNGV. Trimming shortened V by 1 base and J by 10 bases, and 11 bases separated the two germline ends. The CDR3 is CASSLGEGRSPLHF. CDR3 nucleotide sequence: TGTGCCAGCAGCTTAGGGGAGGGTAGGTCACCCCTCCACTTT.

J is TRBJ1-1 and V is TRBV15, with 8 bases fitting TRBD1. CDR1 LNHNV and CDR2 YYDKDF come from the germline V gene (reference sequence). The V gene end was trimmed by 9 bases and the J gene end by 3 bases; junction bases not matched to a gene: 9. This CDR3 has 14 amino acids. The CDR3 DNA reads as TGTGCCACAAACAGGGGGTCTATAGACACTGAAGCTTTCTTT. Its protein is CATNRGSIDTEAFF.

This chain uses TRBV7-9 with TRBJ1-5; 9 nucleotides agree with TRBD1. V lost 4 bases and J lost 0; bases outside the gene matches: 7. Germline V CDR1 and CDR2: SEHNR, FQNEAQ (reference sequence). The length of the CDR3 is 17 residues. The CDR3, as DNA: TGTGCCAGCAGCTCTACAGGGGGCGGCCTTAGCAATCAGCCCCAGCATTTT. Translating it yields CASSSTGGGLSNQPQHF. The variable domain in full, with the rest retrieved from reference TRBV7-9 and TRBJ1-5, is DTGVSQNPRHKITKRGQNVTFRCDPISEHNRLYWYRQTLGQGPEFLTYFQNEAQLEKSRLLSDRFSAERPKGSFSTLEIQRTEQGDSAMYLCASSSTGGGLSNQPQHFGDGTRLSIL.

The genes are TRBV7-3 and TRBJ2-5; possibly TRBD1 for D (6 bases). V was pared by 5 bases and J by 1 base, with 8 bases between. This CDR3 region has 13 residues. Germline V CDR1 and CDR2: SGHTA, FQGTGA. CDR3 in DNA: TGTGCCAGCAGCCGACAGGTCCAAGAGACCCAGTACTTC. It encodes CASSRQVQETQYF.

The V gene is TRBV18, the J gene TRBJ2-1; TRBD1 aligns across 9 bases. Trimming cost V 2 bases and J 7 bases; bases outside gene matches: 9. The CDR3 is made up of 16 amino acids. CDR1 and CDR2 from the germline V gene are KGHSH and LQKENI. CDR3: CASSPFAQGAYNEQFF. The CDR3 bases are TGTGCCAGCTCACCATTCGCACAGGGGGCGTATAATGAGCAGTTCTTC.

The chain uses TRBV29-1 and TRBJ1-1; 7 positions agree with TRBD1. The trim removed 3 bases at V and 5 bases at J, leaving 12 bases unmatched. In germline, CDR1 is SQVTM, CDR2 ANQGSEA. The CDR3 is 15 amino acids. In DNA, the CDR3 is TGCAGCGTTGAGGGCATGGCAGGGGGTTTTACTGAAGCTTTCTTT. Encoded protein: CSVEGMAGGFTEAFF.

In nucleotides, the CDR3 is TGCGCCAGCAGCTTGGCCCCGATGAACACTGAAGCTTTCTTT. Amino acid sequence: CASSLAPMNTEAFF. The V call is TRBV5-1, the J call TRBJ1-1; unclear D gene. The CDR3 is made up of 14 amino acids. CDR1 is SGHRS, CDR2 YFSETQ, per germline. With 0 bases removed from V and 0 bases from J, the gap between germline ends came to 6 bases. The variable domain in full, with the rest retrieved from reference TRBV5-1 and TRBJ1-1, is KAGVTQTPRYLIKTRGQQVTLSCSPISGHRSVSWYQQTPGQGLQFLFEYFSETQRNKGNFPGRFSGRQFSNSRSEMNVSTLELGDSALYLCASSLAPMNTEAFFGQGTRLTVV.

This chain links TRBV6-2 or TRBV6-3 with TRBJ2-3; D gene uncertain. Trimming removed 5 bases at V and 11 bases at J, with 11 bases between. The germline CDR1 and CDR2 sequences are MNHEY and SVGEGT. The CDR3 is 11 residues long. This chain's CDR3 is CASSLRQEQYF. The DNA of the CDR3 is TGTGCCAGCAGTCTTCGTCAGGAGCAGTATTTT.

This clone has only a few counts. CDR3 loop: CASSLTGDTQYF. The CDR3 coding sequence is TGTGCCAGCAGCTTAACAGGGGATACGCAGTATTTT. This rearrangement joins TRBV11-3 to TRBJ2-3; a weak D match, TRBD1 (6 bases). V was shortened by 2 bases and J by 6 bases, with 6 bases between the two germline ends. The CDR3 is 12 residues long. Germline V gene sequence: CDR1 SGHNT, CDR2 YENEEA.

Here the CDR3 DNA reads TGTGCCAGCAGCTTCGAACCGGGACGGATTAATGAAAAACTGTTTTTT. This gives the protein CASSFEPGRINEKLFF. The V gene is TRBV5-8, the J gene TRBJ1-4, with D perhaps matching TRBD1 (5 bases). Germline assignment: CDR1 SGHTS and CDR2 YDEGEE. The CDR3 consists of 16 residues. Trimming stripped 2 bases from V and 4 bases from J, with 15 bases between.

The rearrangement uses TRBV5-1 and TRBJ2-1; 10 bases map to TRBD2. The CDR3 length is 15 residues. V lost 2 bases, J lost 6 bases, and 5 bases stayed unmatched. Germline CDR1 reads SGHRS; CDR2 reads YFSETQ. CDR3 protein: CASSFPSGGSNEQFF. Here the CDR3 DNA reads TGCGCCAGCAGCTTCCCTAGCGGGGGCTCCAATGAGCAGTTCTTC.

CDR3 sequence reads: CASSYVVGYGYTF. The CDR3 DNA sequence: TGTGCCAGCAGTTACGTGGTTGGCTATGGCTACACCTTC. The chain combines TRBV6-6 with TRBJ1-2; D remains unclear. V was clipped by 2 bases and J by 4 bases, with 8 bases between them. Germline loops: CDR1 MNHNY, CDR2 SVGAGI (reference sequence). The CDR3 is 13 amino acids.

The V and J genes are TRBV2 and TRBJ2-7; TRBD2 aligns across 9 bases. The germline V gene has CDR1 SNHLY and CDR2 FYNNEI. This CDR3 is 14 amino acids long. Trimming took 9 bases from V and 0 from J; bases not matched to a gene: 6. Written as DNA, the CDR3 is TGTGCCAGAACCAGCGGGGGGAACTCCTACGAGCAGTACTTC. It codes for CARTSGGNSYEQYF.

The chain carries TRBV27 and TRBJ1-3; D is unresolved. Germline V gives CDR1 MNHEY, CDR2 SMNVEV (reference sequence). The V end was cut by 5 bases, the J end by 0 bases, with 11 bases between. CDR3 length: 15 residues. In DNA form, the CDR3 reads TGTGCCAGCAGTCCAACAGCCTACTCTGGAAACACCATATATTTT. It is translated as CASSPTAYSGNTIYF.

The CDR3 loop reads CASGVSGANVLTF. The CDR3, as DNA: TGTGCCAGCGGGGTATCTGGGGCCAACGTCCTGACTTTC. J is TRBJ2-6 and V is TRBV7-3; D unclear. V shed 8 bases and J shed 1 base, with 6 bases lying between them. Germline V gene sequence: CDR1 SGHTA, CDR2 FQGTGA. The CDR3 has 13 residues.

The chain is built from TRBV3-1 (or the pseudogene TRBV3-2) and TRBJ1-3; no definite D call. This CDR3 comprises 14 residues. The V end lost 4 bases, the J end lost 1 base, and 8 bases lay between the germline ends. Germline CDR1 is LGHDT and CDR2 is YNNKEL (reference sequence). This CDR3 is CASSLRGSGNTIYF. The DNA of the CDR3 is TGTGCCAGCAGCCTTCGGGGTTCTGGAAACACCATATATTTT.

The V call is TRBV9, the J call TRBJ2-3; D call uncertain. Germline values: CDR1 SGDLS, CDR2 YYNGEE. V gave up 0 bases and J gave up 5 bases, with 13 bases separating them. The CDR3 loop spans 15 amino acids. For the CDR3, the DNA is TGTGCCAGCAGCGTAGTCACCGCGGCTATAGATACGCAGTATTTT. Translated, it gives CASSVVTAAIDTQYF.

This sequence joins TRBV4-3 and TRBJ1-4; D gene ambiguous. In germline, CDR1 is LGHNA, CDR2 YSLEER. This CDR3 has 15 amino acids. V lost 1 base, J lost 0 bases, and 6 bases lay in between. CDR3 coding DNA: TGCGCCAGCAGCCAAGCTCTAGCAACTAATGAAAAACTGTTTTTT. Translation: CASSQALATNEKLFF.

The chain uses TRBV7-2 and TRBJ2-7, with 15 positions matching TRBD2. CDR3 length: 17 residues. J lost 6 bases, V lost 4 bases, and 10 bases had no gene match. Germline assignment: CDR1 SGHTA and CDR2 FQGNSA. CDR3 region: CASSSLRTSGGAGEQYF. Here the CDR3 DNA reads TGTGCCAGCAGCTCCCTCCGGACTAGCGGGGGGGCCGGCGAGCAGTACTTC.

The chain uses TRBV2 and TRBJ1-5; 8 positions match TRBD1. This CDR3 region has 15 residues. Germline V CDR1 and CDR2: SNHLY, FYNNEI. After removal of 5 bases from V and 2 bases from J, the junction contained 5 bases not matched to a gene. The CDR3 loop is CASSLDRDGNQPQHF. CDR3 in DNA: TGTGCCAGCAGTCTGGACAGGGATGGCAATCAGCCCCAGCATTTT. The whole variable domain, remainder taken from reference TRBV2 and TRBJ1-5, is EPEVTQTPSHQVTQMGQEVILRCVPISNHLYFYWYRQILGQKVEFLVSFYNNEISEKSEIFDDQFSVERPDGSNFTLKIRSTKLEDSAMYFCASSLDRDGNQPQHFGDGTRLSIL.

This chain uses TRBV6-2 or TRBV6-3 with TRBJ2-7; D call uncertain. The CDR3 has 14 residues. Germline CDR1 MNHEY, CDR2 SVGEGT. Trimming took 5 bases from V and 2 from J, leaving 13 bases between them. CDR3 DNA: TGTGCCAGCAGTCCCGGCGACCCTCCCTACGAGCAGTACTTC. Translation gives CASSPGDPPYEQYF.

This sequence joins TRBV19 and TRBJ2-6; perhaps TRBD2 as D (6 bases). Germline lookup yields CDR1 LNHDA and CDR2 SQIVND (reference sequence). The germline V and J ends were trimmed by 5 bases and 0 bases, with 20 bases remaining between them. There are 19 residues in the CDR3. The CDR3: CASSLLGGPPGSGANVLTF. CDR3 coding DNA: TGTGCCAGTAGTCTCCTCGGGGGACCCCCCGGCTCTGGGGCCAACGTCCTGACTTTC.

The V call is TRBV3-1 (or the pseudogene TRBV3-2), the J call TRBJ2-2, with D possibly TRBD2 on 5 matching bases. The length of the CDR3 is 16 residues. V was trimmed by 0 bases and J by 3 bases, leaving 11 bases between them. CDR1 is LGHDT and CDR2 is YNNKEL in the germline V gene (reference sequence). The CDR3 reads CASSQEWRTYTGELFF. The CDR3 nucleotides read TGTGCCAGCAGCCAAGAGTGGAGGACCTACACCGGGGAGCTGTTTTTT.

The chain carries TRBV7-6 and TRBJ1-1, with TRBD1 matching 8 bases. In germline, CDR1 is SGHVS, CDR2 FNYEAQ. This CDR3 spans 16 amino acids. The junction had 8 bases not matched to a gene; V was cut back by 5 bases and J by 0 bases. The CDR3, as DNA: TGTGCCAGCAGCCGCCCCCCGACAGGGGTGAACACTGAAGCTTTCTTT. Its translation is CASSRPPTGVNTEAFF.

The chain links TRBV7-2 to TRBJ2-5; 7 bases align to TRBD1. With V trimmed by 6 bases and J by 1 base, 5 bases remained unmatched. Per the germline V gene, CDR1 is SGHTA and CDR2 is FQGNSA. This CDR3 contains 14 residues. The CDR3 sequence: CASRERTGQETQYF. Here the CDR3 DNA reads TGTGCCAGCAGGGAAAGGACAGGCCAAGAGACCCAGTACTTC.

The chain has TRBV19 and TRBJ1-2, with D perhaps TRBD1 (5 bases). The V and J ends lost 5 bases and 3 bases respectively, with 10 bases between them. The germline CDR1 and CDR2 sequences are LNHDA and SQIVND (reference sequence). This CDR3 has 13 amino acids. CDR3 in amino acids: CASSWDRYYGYTF. CDR3 coding DNA: TGTGCCAGTAGTTGGGACCGCTACTATGGCTACACCTTC.

The V gene is TRBV9, the J gene TRBJ2-5; TRBD2 aligns across 14 bases. V was clipped by 4 bases and J by 3 bases; unmatched bases: 5. The CDR3 sequence is 16 residues long. Germline lookup yields CDR1 SGDLS and CDR2 YYNGEE. The CDR3 region has the DNA TGTGCCAGCAGCTTGCCGGGACTAGCGGGGGAAGAGACCCAGTACTTC. Its protein is CASSLPGLAGEETQYF.